The entry below gives a single T cell receptor (beta chain) sequence along with its context. Methods used by the authors: Reference gene primer amplification yielded estimated nucleated cell counts. Clones were read by immunoSEQ multiplex PCR, and TCRdb kept only the in-frame ones, dropping some. V and J calls and clone size are as listed in that table; D and trimming were resolved from the DNA. The table shows under 30,000 clones, with more than 75% occurring only once. Germline assignment: CDR1 MNHEY and CDR2 SMNVEV (reference sequence). The CDR3 has 14 amino acids. V was clipped by 5 bases and J by 6 bases; unmatched bases: 7. This entry belongs to a study of blood T cell repertoires in COVID-19.

The V call is TRBV27, the J call TRBJ2-3; 8 positions match TRBD2. This TCR came from a human donor with active COVID-19. The donor label of this sample is uncertain. The sample comprised peripheral blood. Written as DNA, the CDR3 is TGTGCCAGCAGTCCTAGGACGGGGGGGGATACGCAGTATTTT. Protein: CASSPRTGGDTQYF.